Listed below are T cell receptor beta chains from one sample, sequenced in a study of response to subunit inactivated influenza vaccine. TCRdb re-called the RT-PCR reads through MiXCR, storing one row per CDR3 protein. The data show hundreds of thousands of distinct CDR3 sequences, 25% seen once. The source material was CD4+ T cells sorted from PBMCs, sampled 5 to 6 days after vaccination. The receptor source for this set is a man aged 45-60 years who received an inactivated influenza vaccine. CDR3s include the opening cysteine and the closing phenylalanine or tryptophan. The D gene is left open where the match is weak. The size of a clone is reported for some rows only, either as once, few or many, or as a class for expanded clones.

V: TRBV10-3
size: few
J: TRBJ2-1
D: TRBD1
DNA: TGTGCCACCTCCGGGACAGGGAGAAATGAGCAGTTCTTT
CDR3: CATSGTGRNEQFF

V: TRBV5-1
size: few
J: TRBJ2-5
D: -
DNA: TGCGCCAGCAGCTTGGCTATCCAAGAGACCCAGTACTTC
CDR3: CASSLAIQETQYF

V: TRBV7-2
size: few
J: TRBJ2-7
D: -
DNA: TGTGCCAGCAGCGAGCAGTACTACGAGCAGTACTTC
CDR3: CASSEQYYEQYF

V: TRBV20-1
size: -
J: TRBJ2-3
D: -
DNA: TGCAGTGCTAGAGCCAGAGAAGGGACAGATACGCAGTATTTT
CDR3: CSARAREGTDTQYF

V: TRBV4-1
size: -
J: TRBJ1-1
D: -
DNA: TGCGCCAGCAGACCGGGCAGGGTGAATACTGAAGCTTTCTTT
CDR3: CASRPGRVNTEAFF

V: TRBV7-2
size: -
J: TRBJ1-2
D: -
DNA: TGTGCCAGCAGCTTAGTACAGTCCTCCTTCTTCTTC
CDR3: CASSLVQSSFFF

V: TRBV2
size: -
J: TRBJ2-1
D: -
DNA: TGTGCCAGCAGTGAAGTCAGTATTAAGTTCTTC
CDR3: CASSEVSIKFF

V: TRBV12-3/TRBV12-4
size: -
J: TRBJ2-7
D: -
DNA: TGTGCCAGTAAGGATTCGTCCTCAGGGCTCTACGAGCAGTACTTC
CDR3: CASKDSSSGLYEQYF

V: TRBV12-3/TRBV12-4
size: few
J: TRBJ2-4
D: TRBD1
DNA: TGTGCCAGCAGTTCCGGACAGGGCATTCAGTACTTC
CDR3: CASSSGQGIQYF

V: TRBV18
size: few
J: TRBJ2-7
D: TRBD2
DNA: TGTGCCAGCTCACCGGGGCGGGAGGGTGCGGTCGGCTTC
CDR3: CASSPGREGAVGF

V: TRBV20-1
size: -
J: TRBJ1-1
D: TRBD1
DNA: TGCAGTGTTCCCGGACAGGGGGCTACTGAAGCTTTCTTT
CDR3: CSVPGQGATEAFF

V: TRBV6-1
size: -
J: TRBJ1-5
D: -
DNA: TGTGCCAGCAGTATCAGGGAGGGTGGCCAGGCAACTAGCAATCAGCCCCAGCATTTT
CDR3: CASSIREGGQATSNQPQHF

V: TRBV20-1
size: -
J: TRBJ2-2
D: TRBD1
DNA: TGCAGTTGCCAGGGGGCTTTCACCGGGGAGCTGTTTTTT
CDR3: CSCQGAFTGELFF

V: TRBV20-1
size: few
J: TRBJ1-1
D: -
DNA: TGCAGTGCTAGCCCACTCAGGACAGTTGAAGCTTTCTTT
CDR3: CSASPLRTVEAFF

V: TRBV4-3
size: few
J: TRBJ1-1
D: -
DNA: TGCGCCAGCAGCCAAGACCCAATGAACACTGAAGCTTTCTTT
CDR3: CASSQDPMNTEAFF

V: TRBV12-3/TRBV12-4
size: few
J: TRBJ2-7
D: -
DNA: TGTGCCAGCAGTTGGACAGCCTCCTACGAGCAGTACTTC
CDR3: CASSWTASYEQYF

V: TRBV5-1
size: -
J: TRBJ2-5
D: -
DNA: TGCGCCAGCAGCTTGAAGGGTCCCCAAGAGACCCAGTACTTC
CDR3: CASSLKGPQETQYF

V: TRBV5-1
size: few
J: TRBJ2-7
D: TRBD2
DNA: TGCGCCAGCAGCAGGACTAGCGGGGGGACCTACGAGCAGTACTTC
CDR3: CASSRTSGGTYEQYF

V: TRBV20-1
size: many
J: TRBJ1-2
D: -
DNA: TGCAGTGCTCCCCATGGGGCGGGCTATGGCTACACCTTC
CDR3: CSAPHGAGYGYTF

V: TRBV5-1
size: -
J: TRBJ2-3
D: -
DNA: TGCGCCAGCAGCTTGGCTCTGGATACGCAGTATTTT
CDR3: CASSLALDTQYF

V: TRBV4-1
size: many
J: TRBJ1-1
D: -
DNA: TGCGCCAGCAGCCAAGAAGGGGGGAACACTGAAGCTTTCTTT
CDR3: CASSQEGGNTEAFF

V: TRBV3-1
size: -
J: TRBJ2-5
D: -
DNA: TGTGCCAGCAGCCATACACCCATGACGGAAGAGACCCAGTACTTC
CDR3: CASSHTPMTEETQYF

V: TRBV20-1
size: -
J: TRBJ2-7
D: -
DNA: TGCAGTGCTAGCGGGGACCACAGTTACGAGCAGTACTTC
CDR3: CSASGDHSYEQYF

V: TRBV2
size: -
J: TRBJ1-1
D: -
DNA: TGTGCCAGCAGTCTGATCCAAGGGGCCCTACATGAAGCTTTCTTT
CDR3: CASSLIQGALHEAFF

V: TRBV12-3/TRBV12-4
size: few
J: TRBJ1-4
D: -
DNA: TGTGCCAGCAGCCGGGCCTCGGCGGAAAAACTGTTTTTT
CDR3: CASSRASAEKLFF

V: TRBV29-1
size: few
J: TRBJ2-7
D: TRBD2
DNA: TGCAGCGTTGAAGACAGGGAGGGCAACGAGCAGTACTTC
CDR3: CSVEDREGNEQYF

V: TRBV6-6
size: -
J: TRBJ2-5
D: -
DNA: TGTGCCAGCAGTTCCAGGGCGTGGGAGACCCAGTACTTC
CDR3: CASSSRAWETQYF

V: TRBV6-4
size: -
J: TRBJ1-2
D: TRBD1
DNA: TGTGCCAGCAGTGACTATAAAACCAAGACAGGGGAGGAAGGCTACACCTTC
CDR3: CASSDYKTKTGEEGYTF

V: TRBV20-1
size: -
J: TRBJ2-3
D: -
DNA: TGCAGTGCTAGCGGGTGGGCCGCAGATACGCAGTATTTT
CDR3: CSASGWAADTQYF

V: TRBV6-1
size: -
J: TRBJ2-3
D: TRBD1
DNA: TGTGCCAGCAGATGGATACAGGGGGCAGGTGGGACAGATACGCAGTATTTT
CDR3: CASRWIQGAGGTDTQYF

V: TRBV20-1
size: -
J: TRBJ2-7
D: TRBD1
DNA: TGCAGTGTGACAGGGGTCTCCTACGAGCAGTACTTC
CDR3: CSVTGVSYEQYF

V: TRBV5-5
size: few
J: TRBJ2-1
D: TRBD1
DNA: TGTGCCAGCAGCTCGCCCCCAGGGGGTCTCCCTTTATATGAGCAGTTCTTC
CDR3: CASSSPPGGLPLYEQFF

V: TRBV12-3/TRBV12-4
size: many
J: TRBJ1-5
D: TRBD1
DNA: TGTGCCAGCACAGGGGGCGCCGGCAATCAGCCCCAGCATTTT
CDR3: CASTGGAGNQPQHF

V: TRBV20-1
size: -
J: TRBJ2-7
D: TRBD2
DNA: TGCAGTGCTAGAGACCGCCTAGCGGGAGCCCTACGAACCTACGAGCAGTACTTC
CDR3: CSARDRLAGALRTYEQYF

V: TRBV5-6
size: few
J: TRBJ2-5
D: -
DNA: TGTGCCAGCAGCTTGGATTTGCGGGGACAAGAGACCCAGTACTTC
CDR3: CASSLDLRGQETQYF

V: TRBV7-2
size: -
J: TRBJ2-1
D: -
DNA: TGTGCCAGCAGCTTAGTGGGGATCAATGAGCAGTTCTTC
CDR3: CASSLVGINEQFF

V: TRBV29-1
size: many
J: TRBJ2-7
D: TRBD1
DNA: TGCAGCGTCCAGGGGGCCTACGAGCAGTACTTC
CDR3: CSVQGAYEQYF

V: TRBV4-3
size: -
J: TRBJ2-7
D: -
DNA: TGCGCCAGCAGCCAAGATGGGACCCACGGAGGGGCCGAGCAGTACTTC
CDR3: CASSQDGTHGGAEQYF

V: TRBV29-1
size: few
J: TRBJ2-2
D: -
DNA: TGCAGCGTGGAAAAGCCCCCGAACACCGGGGAGCTGTTTTTT
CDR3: CSVEKPPNTGELFF

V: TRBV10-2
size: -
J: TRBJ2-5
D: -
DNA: TGCGCCAGCAGTGATCCAGGGGGGGAACTCCAAGAGACCCAGTACTTC
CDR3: CASSDPGGELQETQYF

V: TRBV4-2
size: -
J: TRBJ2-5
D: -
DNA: TGTGCCAGCAGCCAAGATACATTAGGGTTGGAGACCCAGTACTTC
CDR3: CASSQDTLGLETQYF

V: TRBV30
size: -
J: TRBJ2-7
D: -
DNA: TGTGCCTGGACGACATCCTACGAGCAGTACTTC
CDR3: CAWTTSYEQYF

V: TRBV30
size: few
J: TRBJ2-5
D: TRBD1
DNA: TGTGCCTGGAACCGGGACAGGGAAGAGACCCAGTACTTC
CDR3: CAWNRDREETQYF

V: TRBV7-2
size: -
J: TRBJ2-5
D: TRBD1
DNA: TGTGCCAGCAGCTTACGACAGGGGTTGGAGACCCAGTACTTC
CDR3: CASSLRQGLETQYF

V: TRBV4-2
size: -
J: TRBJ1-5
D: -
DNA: TGTGCCAGCAGCCAAGAACTGACACTCTCAGGGCAGCCCCAGCATTTT
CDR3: CASSQELTLSGQPQHF

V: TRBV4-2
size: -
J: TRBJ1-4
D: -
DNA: TGTGCCAGCAGACTCGGGCTCCGGACAAATAATGAAAAACTGTTTTTT
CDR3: CASRLGLRTNNEKLFF

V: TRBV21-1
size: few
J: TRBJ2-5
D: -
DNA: TGTGCCAGCAGCAAAGGAGGGGTAGAGACCCAGTACTTC
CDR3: CASSKGGVETQYF

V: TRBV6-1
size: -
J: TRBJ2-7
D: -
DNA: TGTGCCAGCACACGAATGAGGGGAATTGGGTACGAGCAGTACTTC
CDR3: CASTRMRGIGYEQYF

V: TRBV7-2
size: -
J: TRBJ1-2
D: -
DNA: TGTGCCAGCAGCCTAGATGCCCCCAGGGTTGTCGGCTACACCTTC
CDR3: CASSLDAPRVVGYTF

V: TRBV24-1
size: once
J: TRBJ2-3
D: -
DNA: TGTGCCACCAGTGATCCCGGAGGGAGGAACACAGATACGCAGTATTTT
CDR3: CATSDPGGRNTDTQYF

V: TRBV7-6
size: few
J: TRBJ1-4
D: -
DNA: TGTGCCAGCAGCATCGACAGTGAAAAACTGTTTTTT
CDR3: CASSIDSEKLFF

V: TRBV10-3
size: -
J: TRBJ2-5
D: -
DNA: TGTGCCATCAGTGGGGGAGGAAGTAGAGAGACCCAGTACTTC
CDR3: CAISGGGSRETQYF

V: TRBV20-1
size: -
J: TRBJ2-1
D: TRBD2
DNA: TGCAGTGCAATCGGGACTAGGGGTTACAATGAGCAGTTCTTC
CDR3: CSAIGTRGYNEQFF

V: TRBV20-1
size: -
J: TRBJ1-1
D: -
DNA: TGCAGTGCTAGGACGGGGGGGATCACTGAAGCTTTCTTT
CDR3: CSARTGGITEAFF

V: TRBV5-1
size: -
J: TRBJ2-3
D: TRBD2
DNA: TGCGCCAGCAGCCTGATCCCTAGCGGGGGAACAGATACGCAGTATTTT
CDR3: CASSLIPSGGTDTQYF